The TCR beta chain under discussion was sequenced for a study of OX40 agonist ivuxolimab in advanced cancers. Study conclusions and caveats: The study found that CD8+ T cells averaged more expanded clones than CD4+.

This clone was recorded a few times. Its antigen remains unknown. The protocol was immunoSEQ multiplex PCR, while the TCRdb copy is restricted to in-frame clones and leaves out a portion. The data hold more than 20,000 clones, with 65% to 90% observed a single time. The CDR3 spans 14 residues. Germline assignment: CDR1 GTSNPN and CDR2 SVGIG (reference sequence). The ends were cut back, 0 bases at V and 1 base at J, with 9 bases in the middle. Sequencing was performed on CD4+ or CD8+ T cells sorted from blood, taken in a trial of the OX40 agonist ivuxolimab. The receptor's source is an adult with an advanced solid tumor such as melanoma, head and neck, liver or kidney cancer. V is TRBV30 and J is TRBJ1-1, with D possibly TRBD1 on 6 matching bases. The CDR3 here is CAWSVGTSNTEAFF. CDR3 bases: TGTGCCTGGAGTGTGGGGACATCGAACACTGAAGCTTTCTTT.